This TCR beta chain was sequenced for a study of blood T cell repertoires in COVID-19. About the research overall: PBMCs, B-cell-depleted T cells, or T cells were the source of the cDNA or gDNA that made up the material.

CDR1 is SGHNT, CDR2 YYREEE, per germline (reference sequence). The CDR3 is made up of 14 amino acids. The junction had 5 bases not matched to a gene; V was cut back by 4 bases and J by 4 bases. Original data processing: Estimation of nucleated cell counts was performed using reference gene primer amplification. Profiling relied on immunoSEQ multiplex PCR, and the TCRdb table lists in-frame clones only, not all of them. The V and J calls and clone size are taken from that table; D and trimming were inferred from the DNA. Of tens of thousands of clones in the sample, about 86% were seen once. The source is a man between 65 and 85 years old with active COVID-19. The chain uses TRBV5-4 and TRBJ2-3; 8 bases align to TRBD2. The sample taken for sequencing was peripheral blood. For the CDR3, the DNA is TGTGCCAGCAGCCCCAGCGGGAGCGCAGATACGCAGTATTTT. Amino acid sequence: CASSPSGSADTQYF. The full variable domain, its missing parts supplied by reference TRBV5-4 and TRBJ2-3, is ETGVTQSPTHLIKTRGQQVTLRCSSQSGHNTVSWYQQALGQGPQFIFQYYREEENGRGNFPPRFSGLQFPNYSSELNVNALELDDSALYLCASSPSGSADTQYFGPGTRLTVL.